This TCR beta chain was captured in a study of T-cell reconstitution after alpha-beta-depleted transplantation in children. Study-level findings and limits: Expanded clones from the graft, numbering several hundred, reportedly supplied alpha-beta T cells about two months after transplant. Diversity of TCRbeta at day 60 was high in some patients, arising from surviving recipient T cells and thymic progenitors. T-cell counts and diversity were attributed mostly to newly produced T cells one year after transplant.

This clonotype was detected a few times. Its antigen is still unknown. Using unique molecular identifiers, the investigators prepared the TCRbeta library. TCRdb called the PCR reads again in MiXCR, with one record for every CDR3 protein. The data hold approximately 97,000 distinct CDR3 sequences, with about 6% observed a single time. V trimming: 1 base; J trimming: 1 base; junction bases outside the gene matches: 11. Germline V gene lookup returns CDR1 LGHDT and CDR2 YNNKEL (reference sequence). The length of the CDR3 is 19 residues. The chain recombines TRBV3-1 with TRBJ2-1, with 9 bases fitting TRBD1. This specimen was PBMCs, mostly from graft donor cells, taken 60 days after TCRalphabeta/CD19-depleted stem cell transplant. This TCR was sampled from a female patient aged 2 to 10 who had a stem cell transplant for Fanconi anemia, so the T cells may come from the graft donor. CDR3 sequence reads: CASSQVLGPGQGSYNEQFF. DNA of the CDR3: TGTGCCAGCAGCCAAGTGCTGGGGCCGGGACAGGGTTCCTACAATGAGCAGTTCTTC.